These 20 T cell receptor beta chains were all obtained from the same sample, sequenced in a study of cytomegalovirus exposure and HLA in healthy donors. PCR used 60 Vbeta primers and 13 Jbeta primers. Sequenced by immunoSEQ multiplex PCR; TCRdb stores in-frame clones only, minus some. The sample shows roughly 130,000 clones, 65% to 75% of them seen only once. The sequenced material came from PBMCs. The source of these receptors is a woman in her 50s in good health and CMV-seropositive.

The chain uses TRBV28 and TRBJ1-1; no clear D. The CDR3 totals 14 residues. Trimming stripped 2 bases from V and 2 bases from J, with 9 bases between. From germline, CDR1 is MDHEN and CDR2 SYDVKM. CDR3 sequence (DNA): TGTGCCAGCAGTTTAAGACAAACTAACACTGAAGCTTTCTTT. It is translated as CASSLRQTNTEAFF.

This chain joins TRBV5-4 and TRBJ2-1; D call uncertain. The CDR3 spans 17 residues. Germline assignment: CDR1 SGHNT and CDR2 YYREEE (reference sequence). V was trimmed by 1 base and J by 0 bases, leaving 14 bases between them. The CDR3 region is CASSLSVDMGSYNEQFF. In nucleotides, the CDR3 is TGTGCCAGCAGCTTGTCAGTCGACATGGGCTCCTACAATGAGCAGTTCTTC. Full variable domain (outside the CDR3, taken from reference TRBV5-4 and TRBJ2-1): ETGVTQSPTHLIKTRGQQVTLRCSSQSGHNTVSWYQQALGQGPQFIFQYYREEENGRGNFPPRFSGLQFPNYSSELNVNALELDDSALYLCASSLSVDMGSYNEQFFGPGTRLTVL.

The chain carries TRBV30 and TRBJ2-7; 9 nucleotides align to TRBD1. Germline-derived CDR1 and CDR2 are GTSNPN and SVGIG (reference sequence). V trimming: 2 bases; J trimming: 4 bases; junction bases outside the gene matches: 3. The CDR3 sequence is 13 residues long. DNA for the CDR3: TGTGCCTGGAGTAACAGGGGGCTGTACGAGCAGTACTTC. Protein: CAWSNRGLYEQYF.

The chain carries TRBV5-1 and TRBJ1-1; D ambiguous. Germline V gives CDR1 SGHRS, CDR2 YFSETQ. The CDR3 contains 13 residues. The V and J ends lost 6 bases and 6 bases respectively, with 15 bases between them. In nucleotides, the CDR3 is TGCGCCAGCATGGTGGAGGGTGCCGCTGAAGCTTTCTTT. The encoded protein is CASMVEGAAEAFF.

This chain uses TRBV5-5 with TRBJ2-1; 8 bases match TRBD1. The CDR3 spans 16 residues. Germline V gives CDR1 SGHKS, CDR2 YYEKEE (reference sequence). The J segment lost 7 bases and the V segment lost 4 bases, leaving 13 bases of the junction unmatched. The CDR3: CASSPNLRQGRNEQFF. The CDR3 nucleotides are TGTGCCAGCAGCCCCAATTTGAGACAGGGGAGAAATGAGCAGTTCTTC.

The chain joins TRBV5-6 to TRBJ1-2, with D maybe TRBD1 (6 bases). V was trimmed by 4 bases and J by 5 bases, leaving 21 bases between them. From germline, CDR1 is SGHDT and CDR2 YYEEEE. The CDR3 runs to 16 residues. The CDR3 protein is CASSGGTGHLSYGYTF. Written as DNA, the CDR3 is TGTGCCAGCAGCGGGGGAACGGGACACCTATCTTATGGCTACACCTTC.

Turning to this clone: Sequence at one end of the junction differs from germline and may be a read error. V is TRBV10-3 and J is TRBJ2-5; 8 positions agree with TRBD2. The germline CDR1 and CDR2 sequences are ENHRY and SYGVKD. This CDR3 comprises 16 residues. The CDR3 region has the DNA TGTGCCCTCAGTGAGTCGGGGGGGCGGTCCCAAGAGACCCAGTACTTC. It specifies CALSESGGRSQETQYF.

This chain connects TRBV27 to TRBJ2-2; unclear D gene. Trimming shortened V by 6 bases and J by 3 bases, and 11 bases separated the two germline ends. Germline-derived CDR1 and CDR2 are MNHEY and SMNVEV (reference sequence). The CDR3 is 14 amino acids. CDR3 amino acids: CASSRATDTGELFF. CDR3 DNA: TGTGCCAGCAGCCGAGCTACAGACACCGGGGAGCTGTTTTTT.

This chain links TRBV19 with TRBJ1-5; D ambiguous. The germline CDR1 and CDR2 sequences are LNHDA and SQIVND (reference sequence). The ends were cut back, 8 bases at V and 6 bases at J, with 20 bases in the middle. The length of the CDR3 is 15 residues. CDR3 protein: CASGPRGGSGQPQHF. Here the CDR3 DNA reads TGTGCCAGTGGCCCCCGGGGAGGTTCGGGTCAGCCCCAGCATTTT.

The chain joins TRBV10-3 to TRBJ2-7; 9 bases fit TRBD1. This CDR3 is 14 amino acids long. V shed 4 bases, J shed 2 bases, and the junction held 3 bases outside the gene matches. Germline CDR1 is ENHRY and CDR2 is SYGVKD. The CDR3 region is CAISGGTGTYEQYF. CDR3 DNA sequence: TGTGCCATCAGTGGCGGGACAGGGACCTACGAGCAGTACTTC.

This clone came up once. Germline and junction disagree at one end, which may indicate a read error. The chain is built from TRBV19 and TRBJ2-3; D may be TRBD1 (5 bases). The CDR3 is 11 amino acids. Germline CDR1 is LNHDA and CDR2 is SQIVND (reference sequence). CDR3 sequence (DNA): TGTGCCAGTAGTCTTGGACATCTATCAATTTTT. This encodes CASSLGHLSIF.

This chain joins TRBV9 and TRBJ1-2; D possibly corresponds to TRBD1 (6 bases). The CDR3 has 13 amino acids. CDR1 is SGDLS and CDR2 is YYNGEE in the germline V gene. Trimming took off 4 bases at V and 4 bases at J, with 11 bases between the two ends. The CDR3 region has the DNA TGTGCCAGCAGCCCCAGGACAGCCTATGGCTACACCTTC. Translated, it gives CASSPRTAYGYTF.

This chain links TRBV30 with TRBJ2-2; 10 bases map to TRBD2. Germline lookup yields CDR1 GTSNPN and CDR2 SVGIG (reference sequence). This CDR3 has 15 residues. V lost 7 bases and J lost 4; bases outside the gene matches: 9. The CDR3 DNA follows: TGTGCCTTCCAAGGAGCGGGGGGGCTCACCGGGGAGCTGTTTTTT. This encodes CAFQGAGGLTGELFF.

This clone has only a few counts. V usage is TRBV6-6 and J usage is TRBJ2-7, with 7 nucleotides matching TRBD2. The CDR3 totals 15 residues. Trimming at V came to 6 bases and at J to 1 base, leaving 9 bases not matched to a gene. Per germline, CDR1 MNHNY and CDR2 SVGAGI (reference sequence). DNA for the CDR3: TGTGCCAGCAGGGTGCCCACGGGGGGTTCCTACGAGCAGTACTTC. It codes for CASRVPTGGSYEQYF.

The chain uses TRBV7-6 and TRBJ2-5; 8 bases align to TRBD2. The CDR3 runs to 17 residues. V lost 5 bases, J lost 1 base, and 12 bases stayed unmatched. Germline values: CDR1 SGHVS, CDR2 FNYEAQ. CDR3 protein: CASSAKRGTELQETQYF. The CDR3 DNA follows: TGTGCCAGCAGCGCAAAGCGGGGGACGGAGCTCCAAGAGACCCAGTACTTC.

This clone was detected a few times. The rearrangement joins TRBV5-1 to TRBJ2-1; 14 nucleotides line up with TRBD2. The CDR3 runs 19 residues. Per germline, CDR1 SGHRS and CDR2 YFSETQ. The V gene end was trimmed by 3 bases and the J gene end by 5 bases; junction bases not matched to a gene: 13. The CDR3 spells CASSYRIPGLAGVNNEQFF. The CDR3 nucleotides read TGCGCCAGCAGCTACCGGATACCGGGACTAGCGGGGGTAAACAATGAGCAGTTCTTC. Together with reference TRBV5-1 and TRBJ2-1, the CDR3 gives the full variable domain: KAGVTQTPRYLIKTRGQQVTLSCSPISGHRSVSWYQQTPGQGLQFLFEYFSETQRNKGNFPGRFSGRQFSNSRSEMNVSTLELGDSALYLCASSYRIPGLAGVNNEQFFGPGTRLTVL.

For the CDR3, the DNA is TGTGCCAGCAGCGTAGCTGTGGGACCAGGGACAGGGACCTACGAGCAGTACTTC. It codes for CASSVAVGPGTGTYEQYF. V gene TRBV9 combines with J gene TRBJ2-7; 9 bases match TRBD1. The CDR3 has 18 amino acids. J was trimmed by 2 bases and V by 0 bases; bases with no gene match: 12. Germline V gives CDR1 SGDLS, CDR2 YYNGEE.

V gene TRBV29-1 combines with J gene TRBJ2-3; D is perhaps TRBD1 (6 bases). V lost 8 bases, J lost 3 bases, and 15 bases lay in between. CDR1 is SQVTM and CDR2 is ANQGSEA in the germline V gene. CDR3 length equals 13 residues. CDR3 DNA: TGCAGCTTCCGACAGGCCCCTACAGATACGCAGTATTTT. Amino acid sequence: CSFRQAPTDTQYF.

The chain carries TRBV18 and TRBJ2-7; no clear D gene. Per the germline V gene, CDR1 is KGHSH and CDR2 is LQKENI. Trimming left V 4 bases short and J 3 bases short, with 7 bases between. The CDR3 has 12 residues. CDR3 sequence (DNA): TGTGCCAGCTCACGGCAGGTCTACGAGCAGTACTTC. Amino acid sequence: CASSRQVYEQYF.

The chain joins TRBV4-2 to TRBJ2-7, with TRBD2 identical over 7 bases. Germline V gene data show CDR1 as LGHNA and CDR2 as YNFKEQ. J lost 1 base, V lost 0 bases, and 3 bases had no gene match. This CDR3 contains 15 residues. DNA for the CDR3: TGTGCCAGCAGCCAAGAGCCTAGCGGTTCCTACGAGCAGTACTTC. Translating it yields CASSQEPSGSYEQYF.